The entry below describes one T cell receptor (beta chain). Profiling relied on immunoSEQ multiplex PCR, and the TCRdb table lists in-frame clones only, not all of them. The sample records approximately 110,000 clones, around nine tenths being singletons. This record belongs to a study of T cell responses to AZD1222 COVID-19 vaccine. Germline trimming cut 1 base from V and 5 bases from J; bases unmatched to any gene: 8. There are 15 residues in the CDR3. Germline values: CDR1 SGHRS, CDR2 YFSETQ. This chain connects TRBV5-1 to TRBJ2-7, with 8 nucleotides matching TRBD1. This TCR was sampled from an adult in good health. Source: peripheral blood, taken on day 0 of AZD1222 vaccination. In nucleotides, the CDR3 is TGCGCCAGCAGCTTGCGTACAGGGGGTAGCAACGAGCAGTACTTC. It yields the protein CASSLRTGGSNEQYF.